This TCR beta chain derives from a study of blood T cell repertoires in COVID-19. The overall study: Some COVID-19 samples were acute and others convalescent; all came from the United States, Italy and Spain. Nucleic acid was either cDNA or gDNA, and it came from T cells, B-cell-depleted T cells, or PBMCs.

Authors' analysis steps: Reference gene primer amplification yielded estimated nucleated cell counts. Data came from immunoSEQ multiplex PCR; TCRdb stores just in-frame clones and leaves some out. That table furnishes V, J and clone size, whereas the DNA furnished D and trimming. The profile shows a few hundred thousand clones, approximately 87% of them singletons. Deletions cut 1 base from V and 2 bases from J, with 9 bases between. The CDR3 is 15 residues long. Germline V gene lookup returns CDR1 SGHVS and CDR2 FQNEAQ. Material for sequencing was peripheral blood. The sequence was obtained from a man aged 55 to 70 who had recovered from COVID-19. The V and J genes are TRBV7-8 and TRBJ2-1; a possible D gene is TRBD1 (5 bases). CDR3 DNA: TGTGCCAGCAGCTTAGAAGGGGCTACCTACAATGAGCAGTTCTTC. This codes for CASSLEGATYNEQFF.